The T cell receptor (beta chain) described here comes from a study of molecular identifiers for immune sequencing clone quantification. The use of previously described methods and listed TCR primers produced the bulk TCR libraries. Each CDR3 protein gets one entry after TCRdb re-called the PCR reads with MiXCR. The table includes about 320,000 distinct CDR3 sequences, about 20% detected once. In germline, CDR1 is SEHNR, CDR2 FQNEAQ (reference sequence). The ends lost 3 bases at V and 3 bases at J; junction bases unmatched: 9. The CDR3 has 18 residues. The source is a human donor in good health. Some libraries in this study had Jurkat cell RNA spiked in. The chain is built from TRBV7-9 and TRBJ2-1; 12 bases fit TRBD2. Source material: naive CD8+ T cells from blood, with Jurkat cell RNA spiked in. Subset of the sample: FACS-sorted CD8+CD4-CCR7+CD45RA+ naive T cells. The CDR3 protein is CASSFGLAGNVSYNEQFF. The CDR3 coding sequence is TGTGCCAGCAGCTTTGGACTAGCGGGAAACGTTAGCTACAATGAGCAGTTCTTC.